These 20 T cell receptor beta chains originate from one sample sequenced in a study of T-cell memory formation after mild COVID-19. TCRdb reanalysed the 5' RACE reads using MiXCR and keeps one entry per CDR3 protein. The sample lists 120,000 to 150,000 distinct CDR3 sequences; about 14% were seen once. Sequences were obtained from PBMCs or a T cell subset sorted from them (not recorded which). The source of these receptors is an adult woman who had mild COVID-19 (a few samples of this study predate the infection). Cell type and time point are not known.

This clonotype was picked up many times. This chain connects TRBV12-3 or TRBV12-4 to TRBJ2-7; 10 bases map to TRBD1. The CDR3 has 14 residues. V was clipped by 6 bases and J by 4 bases; unmatched bases: 6. CDR3 nucleotides: TGTGCCAGCAGGGAGACAGGGGGCATTTACGAGCAGTACTTC. This gives the protein CASRETGGIYEQYF.

The chain is built from TRBV18 and TRBJ2-7; 9 bases line up with TRBD2. The V gene's germline CDR1 is KGHSH and CDR2 LQKENI. The CDR3 extends over 16 amino acids. The V and J ends lost 3 bases and 5 bases, in that order; junction bases with no gene match: 11. The CDR3 loop is CASSPGHQREANEQYF. The CDR3 DNA reads TGTGCCAGCTCACCCGGCCATCAGCGGGAGGCTAACGAGCAGTACTTC.

This chain connects TRBV29-1 to TRBJ2-7; D is tentatively TRBD1 or TRBD2 (5 bases each). This CDR3 is built from 14 residues. The V and J ends lost 1 base and 2 bases respectively, with 12 bases between them. Germline CDR1 is SQVTM and CDR2 is ANQGSEA. This chain's CDR3 is CSVEAWGTTYEQYF. Written as DNA, the CDR3 is TGCAGCGTTGAAGCTTGGGGGACCACCTACGAGCAGTACTTC.

This clonotype was seen a handful of times. J is TRBJ2-1 and V is TRBV4-2, with D unresolved. Deletions cut 0 bases from V and 6 bases from J, with 6 bases between. Per the germline V gene, CDR1 is LGHNA and CDR2 is YNFKEQ. The CDR3 length is 13 residues. CDR3 DNA sequence: TGTGCCAGCAGCCAAGATACGAGCAATGAGCAGTTCTTC. Translating gives CASSQDTSNEQFF.

This clonotype was picked up a small number of times. The rearrangement uses TRBV7-9 and TRBJ2-1; D perhaps matches TRBD1 (6 bases). Deletions cut 4 bases from V and 1 base from J, with 14 bases between. Germline V gives CDR1 SEHNR, CDR2 FQNEAQ (reference sequence). The CDR3 is made up of 16 amino acids. CDR3 residues: CASSSLQGKSYNEQFF. The CDR3 nucleotides read TGTGCCAGCAGCTCCTTACAGGGAAAGTCCTACAATGAGCAGTTCTTC.

This chain links TRBV9 with TRBJ2-2; D not certain. The germline V gene has CDR1 SGDLS and CDR2 YYNGEE. The CDR3 contains 13 residues. Trimming cost V 6 bases and J 1 base, with 7 bases left between them. DNA for the CDR3: TGTGCCAGCACGGGCGAGAACACCGGGGAGCTGTTTTTT. Its translation: CASTGENTGELFF.

This chain joins TRBV20-1 and TRBJ2-1, with D possibly called TRBD1 or TRBD2 (5 bases each). V lost 3 bases to trimming and J lost 10 bases, with 10 bases between them. This CDR3 spans 11 amino acids. CDR1 is DFQATT and CDR2 is SNEGSKA in the germline V gene (reference sequence). In DNA form, the CDR3 reads TGCAGTGCTAGTTGGGGACCAGAGCAGTTCTTC. Residues: CSASWGPEQFF.

This clonotype showed up just a few times. The chain recombines TRBV11-2 with TRBJ1-1, with D possibly TRBD1 on 6 matching bases. The CDR3 consists of 18 residues. Trimming shortened V by 0 bases and J by 3 bases, and 20 bases separated the two germline ends. Per the germline V gene, CDR1 is SGHAT and CDR2 is FQNNGV. As DNA, the CDR3 is TGTGCCAGCAGCTTAGATTATTTCGGGGGGGCTCGGGACACTGAAGCTTTCTTT. Translation: CASSLDYFGGARDTEAFF.

This clonotype was observed a few times. The chain couples TRBV29-1 to TRBJ1-1; 7 bases align to TRBD1. Germline values: CDR1 SQVTM, CDR2 ANQGSEA. The CDR3 length is 11 residues. Germline trimming cut 6 bases from V and 5 bases from J; bases unmatched to any gene: 3. This chain's CDR3 is CSVQGGTEAFF. The CDR3 DNA follows: TGCAGCGTGCAGGGGGGAACTGAAGCTTTCTTT.

This clonotype was observed a handful of times. The chain couples TRBV11-2 to TRBJ2-7, with a tentative D call TRBD1 (5 bases). The CDR3 has 14 residues. V was cut by 1 base and J by 4 bases, with 11 bases left in between. Germline CDR1 reads SGHAT; CDR2 reads FQNNGV. This CDR3 reads CASSLGVQGYEQYF. The CDR3 DNA reads TGTGCCAGCAGCTTAGGAGTCCAGGGATACGAGCAGTACTTC.

This clonotype was seen only a few times. The chain links TRBV14 to TRBJ2-2; D possibly corresponds to TRBD2 (5 bases). The CDR3 is 12 amino acids. Per germline, CDR1 SGHDN and CDR2 FVKESK. V shed 1 base and J shed 8 bases, with 5 bases lying between them. This chain's CDR3 is CASSQVAGELFF. The CDR3 DNA reads TGTGCCAGCAGCCAAGTAGCGGGGGAGCTGTTTTTT.

A few counts support this clonotype. The chain carries TRBV7-8 and TRBJ2-1, with 7 bases that match TRBD2. Germline V gene sequence: CDR1 SGHVS, CDR2 FQNEAQ. The CDR3 spans 14 residues. With V trimmed by 7 bases and J by 3 bases, 6 bases remained unmatched. CDR3 region: CASTRTSDYNEQFF. In nucleotides, the CDR3 is TGTGCCAGCACTAGGACTAGTGACTACAATGAGCAGTTCTTC.

The chain has TRBV7-2 and TRBJ2-1; maybe TRBD2 (5 bases). Germline V CDR1 and CDR2: SGHTA, FQGNSA. CDR3 length: 14 amino acids. V was pared by 1 base and J by 8 bases, with 12 bases between. CDR3 loop: CASSLEAGNDEQFF. The CDR3 DNA reads as TGTGCCAGCAGCTTAGAGGCGGGTAACGATGAGCAGTTCTTC.

V and J are TRBV20-1 and TRBJ2-6; 8 bases line up with TRBD2. This CDR3 contains 15 residues. V shed 7 bases, J shed 0 bases, and the junction held 5 bases outside the gene matches. CDR1 and CDR2 (germline): DFQATT, SNEGSKA (reference sequence). The CDR3 here is CSGSGESSGANVLTF. The CDR3 coding sequence is TGCAGTGGTAGCGGGGAGAGCTCTGGGGCCAACGTCCTGACTTTC.

This chain uses TRBV14 with TRBJ1-4; D uncertain. CDR3 length: 14 residues. The germline gives CDR1 SGHDN, CDR2 FVKESK. Trimming took off 2 bases at V and 5 bases at J, with 9 bases between the two ends. CDR3 in amino acids: CASSQYKSNEKLFF. DNA for the CDR3: TGTGCCAGCAGCCAATACAAATCAAATGAAAAACTGTTTTTT.

The rearrangement uses TRBV29-1 and TRBJ2-3, with D perhaps TRBD1 (6 bases). The CDR3 spans 13 residues. Trimming removed 4 bases at V and 2 bases at J, with 10 bases between. Germline-derived CDR1 and CDR2 are SQVTM and ANQGSEA. The CDR3 is CSVGTANTDTQYF. The CDR3 nucleotides are TGCAGCGTTGGGACAGCTAACACAGATACGCAGTATTTT.

This chain uses TRBV11-1 with TRBJ1-1; TRBD1 matches 7 bases. Trimming cost V 5 bases and J 3 bases; bases outside gene matches: 6. Germline V lookup: CDR1 SGHAT, CDR2 FQDESV (reference sequence). The CDR3 totals 14 residues. The CDR3 loop reads CASSPTGLDTEAFF. The DNA of the CDR3 is TGTGCCAGCAGCCCGACAGGGCTCGACACTGAAGCTTTCTTT.

This clonotype has only a few counts. The chain recombines TRBV15 with TRBJ1-6; D is unresolved. The CDR3 extends over 16 amino acids. The germline CDR1 and CDR2 sequences are LNHNV and YYDKDF (reference sequence). Trimming stripped 0 bases from V and 5 bases from J, with 11 bases between. The CDR3: CATSRDPGRDNSPLHF. The CDR3 region has the DNA TGTGCCACCAGCAGAGACCCGGGAAGGGATAATTCACCCCTCCACTTT.

This clonotype was picked up many times. The chain uses TRBV19 and TRBJ1-1; D unclear. Trimming stripped 3 bases from V and 1 base from J, with 6 bases between. From germline, CDR1 is LNHDA and CDR2 SQIVND (reference sequence). The length of the CDR3 is 13 residues. The chain's CDR3 is CASSIWANTEAFF. CDR3 DNA sequence: TGTGCCAGTAGTATTTGGGCGAACACTGAAGCTTTCTTT.

This clonotype was counted only a few times. This CDR3 is CSASPAVSGNTIYF. CDR3 sequence (DNA): TGCAGTGCTAGTCCGGCGGTCTCTGGAAACACCATATATTTT. This sequence joins TRBV20-1 and TRBJ1-3; D uncertain. V lost 3 bases and J 0 bases, leaving 9 bases between the germline ends. Germline-derived CDR1 and CDR2 are DFQATT and SNEGSKA (reference sequence). The length of the CDR3 is 14 residues.